This T cell receptor (beta chain) was profiled in a study of blood T cell repertoires in COVID-19. On the study more broadly: The study drew acute and convalescent COVID-19 samples from the United States, Italy and Spain.

As handled by the study authors: The assay estimated nucleated cells by amplifying reference gene primers. Sequencing used immunoSEQ multiplex PCR; TCRdb keeps in-frame clones, though not all of them. V and J calls and clone size are those listed in that table; D and trimming were worked out from the DNA. Of 150,000 or so clones in the sample, 70% to 80% were seen once. The CDR3 runs to 16 residues. Trimming at V came to 4 bases and at J to 7 bases, leaving 12 bases not matched to a gene. Per germline, CDR1 SGHNT and CDR2 YYREEE (reference sequence). The TCR comes from a woman aged 80 or older with active or convalescent COVID-19. Sequencing was carried out using peripheral blood. This chain connects TRBV5-4 to TRBJ2-1, with 9 positions matching TRBD1. CDR3 residues: CASSKNPGQGANEQFF. The DNA of the CDR3 is TGTGCCAGCAGCAAGAACCCGGGACAGGGTGCTAATGAGCAGTTCTTC.